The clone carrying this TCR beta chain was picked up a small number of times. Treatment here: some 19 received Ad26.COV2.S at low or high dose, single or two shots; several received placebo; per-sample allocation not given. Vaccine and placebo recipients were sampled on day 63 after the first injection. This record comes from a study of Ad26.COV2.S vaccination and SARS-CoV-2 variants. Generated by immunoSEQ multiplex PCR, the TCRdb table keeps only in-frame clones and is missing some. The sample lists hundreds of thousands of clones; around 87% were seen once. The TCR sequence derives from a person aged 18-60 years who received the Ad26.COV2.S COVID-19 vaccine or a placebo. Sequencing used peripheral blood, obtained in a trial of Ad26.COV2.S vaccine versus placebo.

CDR3 amino acids: CASSRRQGAMGSNQPQHF. DNA of the CDR3: TGTGCCAGCAGCCGCAGACAGGGGGCTATGGGTAGCAATCAGCCCCAGCATTTT. The J gene is TRBJ1-5, the V gene TRBV5-6; 10 bases agree with TRBD1. Germline loops: CDR1 SGHDT, CDR2 YYEEEE. This CDR3 contains 18 residues. With V trimmed by 4 bases and J by 0 bases, 10 bases remained unmatched.